This TCR beta chain was recorded in a study of early T cells in non-severe SARS-CoV-2 infection. Study summary: The authors sequenced bulk RNA from unsorted whole blood, leaving chains unpaired.

Individual cDNA molecules were tagged with unique molecular identifiers. MiXCR, applied by TCRdb to the 5' RACE reads, yields one record per CDR3 protein. The table includes 60,000 or so distinct CDR3 sequences, 10% to 15% detected once. This CDR3 contains 13 residues. Germline CDR1 SEHNR, CDR2 FQNEAQ (reference sequence). Between the trimmed V and J ends, which lost 8 bases and 7 bases, there was a span of 15 bases. Sequencing was done on a sample of whole blood. The chain has TRBV7-9 and TRBJ2-1, with D perhaps matching TRBD1 or TRBD2 (5 bases each). The TCR was taken from an adult who was a healthcare worker with PCR-confirmed SARS-CoV-2 infection or an uninfected control (not recorded which). CDR3 in DNA: TGTGCCAGCCCTAGCAGCGGACATAATGAGCAGTTCTTC. The encoded protein is CASPSSGHNEQFF.